This TCR beta chain was found in a study of T-cell reconstitution after alpha-beta-depleted transplantation in children. Regarding the study as a whole: Expanded graft clones numbering several hundred reportedly gave rise to alpha-beta T cells about two months after transplant. Recipient T cells and thymic progenitors that survived gave rise to the high TCRbeta diversity observed at day 60 in some patients.

Unique molecular identifiers were incorporated into the prepared TCRbeta library. In TCRdb, the PCR reads were re-called with MiXCR into one record per CDR3 protein. Counted here are approximately 430,000 distinct CDR3 sequences, 15% to 20% occurring once; the ten biggest clones make up 25% to 30%. On this clonotype itself: The antigen remains undetermined.

Between the trimmed V and J ends, which lost 3 bases and 2 bases, there was a span of 10 bases. The length of the CDR3 is 14 residues. CDR1 is SGHTA and CDR2 is FQGNSA in the germline V gene. This sequence joins TRBV7-2 and TRBJ2-5; a weak D match, TRBD1 (5 bases). The source material was PBMCs, mostly from graft donor cells, sampled 360 days after TCRalphabeta/CD19-depleted stem cell transplant. The receptor was derived from a boy in the first two years of life who had a stem cell transplant for Wiskott-Aldrich syndrome, so the T cells may come from the graft donor. The CDR3 DNA reads as TGTGCCAGCAGCTTCTATAACAGGCAAGAGACCCAGTACTTC. Amino acid sequence: CASSFYNRQETQYF.